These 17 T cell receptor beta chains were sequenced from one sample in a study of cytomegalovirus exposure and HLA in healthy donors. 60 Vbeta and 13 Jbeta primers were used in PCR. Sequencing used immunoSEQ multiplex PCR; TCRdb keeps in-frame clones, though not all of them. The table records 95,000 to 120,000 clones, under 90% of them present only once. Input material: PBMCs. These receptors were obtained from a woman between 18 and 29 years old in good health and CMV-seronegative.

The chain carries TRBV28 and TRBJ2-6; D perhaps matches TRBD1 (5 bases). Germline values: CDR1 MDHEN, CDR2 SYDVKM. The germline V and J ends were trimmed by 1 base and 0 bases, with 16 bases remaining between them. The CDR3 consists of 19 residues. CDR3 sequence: CASSLSRNRLFSGANVLTF. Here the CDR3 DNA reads TGTGCCAGCAGTTTATCGAGGAACAGGCTTTTCTCTGGGGCCAACGTCCTGACTTTC.

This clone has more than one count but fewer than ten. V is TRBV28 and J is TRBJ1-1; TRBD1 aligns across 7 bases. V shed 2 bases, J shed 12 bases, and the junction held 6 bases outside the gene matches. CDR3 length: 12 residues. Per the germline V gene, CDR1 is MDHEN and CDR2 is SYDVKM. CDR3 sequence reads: CASSLLTGVTFF. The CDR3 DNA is TGTGCCAGCAGTTTACTCACAGGGGTTACTTTCTTT. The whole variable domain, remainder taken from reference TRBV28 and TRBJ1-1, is DVKVTQSSRYLVKRTGEKVFLECVQDMDHENMFWYRQDPGLGLRLIYFSYDVKMKEKGDIPEGYSVSREKKERFSLILESASTNQTSMYLCASSLLTGVTFFGQGTRLTVV.

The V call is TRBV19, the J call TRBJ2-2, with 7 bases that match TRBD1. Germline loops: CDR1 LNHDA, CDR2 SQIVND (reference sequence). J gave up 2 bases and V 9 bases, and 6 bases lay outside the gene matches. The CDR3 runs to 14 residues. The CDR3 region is CASRQGTNTGELFF. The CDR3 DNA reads TGTGCCAGCAGACAGGGTACTAACACCGGGGAGCTGTTTTTT.

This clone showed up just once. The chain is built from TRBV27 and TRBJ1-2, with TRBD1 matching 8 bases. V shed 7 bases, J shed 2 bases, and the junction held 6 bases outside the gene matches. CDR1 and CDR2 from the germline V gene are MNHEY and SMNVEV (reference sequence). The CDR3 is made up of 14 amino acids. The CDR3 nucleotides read TGTGCCAGCAATCGTGCAGGGGGCAACTATGGCTACACCTTC. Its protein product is CASNRAGGNYGYTF.

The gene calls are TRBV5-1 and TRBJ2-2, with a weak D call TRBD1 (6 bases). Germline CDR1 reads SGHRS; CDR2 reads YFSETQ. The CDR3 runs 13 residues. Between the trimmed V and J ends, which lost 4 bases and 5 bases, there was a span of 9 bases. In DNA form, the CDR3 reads TGCGCCAGCAGCCCCAGGGGAACCGGGGAGCTGTTTTTT. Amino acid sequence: CASSPRGTGELFF.

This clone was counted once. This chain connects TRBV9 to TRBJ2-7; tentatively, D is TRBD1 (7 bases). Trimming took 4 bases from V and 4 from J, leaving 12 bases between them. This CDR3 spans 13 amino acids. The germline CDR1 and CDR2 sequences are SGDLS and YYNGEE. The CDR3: CASSPGGRYEQYF. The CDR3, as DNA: TGTGCCAGCAGCCCAGGGGGGAGATACGAGCAGTACTTC.

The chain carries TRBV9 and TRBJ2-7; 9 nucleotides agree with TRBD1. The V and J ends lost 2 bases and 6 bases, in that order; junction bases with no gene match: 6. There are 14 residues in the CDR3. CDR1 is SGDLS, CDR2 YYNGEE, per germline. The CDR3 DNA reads TGTGCCAGCAGCGTGGAGGGACAGGGTTTCGAGCAGTACTTC. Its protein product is CASSVEGQGFEQYF.

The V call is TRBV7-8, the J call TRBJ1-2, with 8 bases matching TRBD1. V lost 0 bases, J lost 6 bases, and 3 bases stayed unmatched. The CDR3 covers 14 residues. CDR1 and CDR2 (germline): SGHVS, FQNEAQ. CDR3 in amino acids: CASSLASGGDGYTF. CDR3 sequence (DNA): TGTGCCAGCAGCTTAGCATCAGGGGGCGATGGCTACACCTTC. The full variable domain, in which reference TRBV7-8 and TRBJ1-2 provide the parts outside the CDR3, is GAGVSQSPRYKVAKRGQDVALRCDPISGHVSLFWYQQALGQGPEFLTYFQNEAQLDKSGLPSDRFFAERPEGSVSTLKIQRTQQEDSAVYLCASSLASGGDGYTFGSGTRLTVV.

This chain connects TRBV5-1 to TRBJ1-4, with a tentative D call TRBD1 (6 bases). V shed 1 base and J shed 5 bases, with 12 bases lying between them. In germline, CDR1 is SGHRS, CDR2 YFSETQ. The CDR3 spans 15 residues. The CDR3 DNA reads TGCGCCAGCAGCTTGACAGGGCTTATGAATGAAAAACTGTTTTTT. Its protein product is CASSLTGLMNEKLFF.

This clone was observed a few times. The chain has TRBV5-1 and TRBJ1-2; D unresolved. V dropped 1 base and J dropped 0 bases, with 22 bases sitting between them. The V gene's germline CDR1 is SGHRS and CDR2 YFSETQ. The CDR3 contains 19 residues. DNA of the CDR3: TGCGCCAGCAGCTTGCCGGCAGGCCTTGATAAGTCAGCTAACTATGGCTACACCTTC. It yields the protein CASSLPAGLDKSANYGYTF.

CDR3 region: CASSLGMASTDTQYF. CDR3 in DNA: TGTGCCAGCAGCTTAGGTATGGCTTCCACAGATACGCAGTATTTT. The chain is built from TRBV11-2 and TRBJ2-3; no clear D. The V gene lost 1 base and the J gene lost 2 bases, with 10 bases spanning the gap. This CDR3 has 15 amino acids. CDR1 and CDR2 (germline): SGHAT, FQNNGV.

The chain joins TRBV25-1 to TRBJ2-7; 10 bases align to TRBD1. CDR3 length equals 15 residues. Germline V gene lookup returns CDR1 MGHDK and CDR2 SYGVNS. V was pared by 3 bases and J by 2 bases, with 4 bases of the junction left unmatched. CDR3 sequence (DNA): TGTGCCAGCAGTGAGCCCGGGACAGGGGCCTACGAGCAGTACTTC. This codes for CASSEPGTGAYEQYF.

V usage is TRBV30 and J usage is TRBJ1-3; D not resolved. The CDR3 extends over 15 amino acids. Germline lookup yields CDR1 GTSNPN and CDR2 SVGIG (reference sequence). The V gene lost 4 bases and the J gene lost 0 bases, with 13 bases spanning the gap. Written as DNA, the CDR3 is TGTGCCTGGAATCTGATGGGAGTCTCTGGAAACACCATATATTTT. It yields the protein CAWNLMGVSGNTIYF.

CDR3 DNA sequence: TGTGCCACCACGGGGGAGAACACCGGGGAGCTGTTTTTT. Translation: CATTGENTGELFF. The chain recombines TRBV15 with TRBJ2-2, with TRBD2 as a possible D gene (6 bases). The CDR3 is 13 residues long. Germline V CDR1 and CDR2: LNHNV, YYDKDF (reference sequence). The V and J ends lost 7 bases and 1 base respectively, with 7 bases between them. Based on the CDR3 plus reference TRBV15 and TRBJ2-2, the full variable domain is DAMVIQNPRYQVTQFGKPVTLSCSQTLNHNVMYWYQQKSSQAPKLLFHYYDKDFNNEADTPDNFQSRRPNTSFCFLDIRSPGLGDTAMYLCATTGENTGELFFGEGSRLTVL.

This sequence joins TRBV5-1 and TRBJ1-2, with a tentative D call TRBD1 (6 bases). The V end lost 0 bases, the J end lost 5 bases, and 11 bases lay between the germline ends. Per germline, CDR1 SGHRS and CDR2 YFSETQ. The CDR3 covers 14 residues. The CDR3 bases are TGCGCCAGCAGCTTGGAAACCGGACAGTATGGCTACACCTTC. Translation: CASSLETGQYGYTF.

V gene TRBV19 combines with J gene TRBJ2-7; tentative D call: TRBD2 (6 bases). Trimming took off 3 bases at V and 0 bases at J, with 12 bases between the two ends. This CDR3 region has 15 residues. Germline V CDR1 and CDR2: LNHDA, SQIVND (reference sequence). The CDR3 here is CASSMTAGSSYEQYF. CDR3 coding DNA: TGTGCCAGTAGTATGACCGCGGGGAGCTCCTACGAGCAGTACTTC.

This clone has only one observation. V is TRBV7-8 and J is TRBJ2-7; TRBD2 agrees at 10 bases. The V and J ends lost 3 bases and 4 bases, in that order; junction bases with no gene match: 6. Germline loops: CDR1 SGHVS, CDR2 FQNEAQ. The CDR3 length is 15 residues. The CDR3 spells CASSLGASGRYEQYF. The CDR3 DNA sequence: TGTGCCAGCAGCTTGGGGGCTAGCGGGAGATACGAGCAGTACTTC.